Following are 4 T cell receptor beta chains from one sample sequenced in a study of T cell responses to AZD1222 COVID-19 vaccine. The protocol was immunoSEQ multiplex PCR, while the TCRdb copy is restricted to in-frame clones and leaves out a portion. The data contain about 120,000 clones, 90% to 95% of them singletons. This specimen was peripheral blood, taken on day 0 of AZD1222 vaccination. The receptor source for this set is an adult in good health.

The chain's CDR3 is CASSLGGTGDYGYTF. The CDR3 bases are TGTGCCAGCAGCTTAGGTGGGACAGGGGACTATGGCTACACCTTC. The chain employs TRBV7-9 and TRBJ1-2; 10 positions agree with TRBD1. The CDR3 contains 15 residues. Germline loops: CDR1 SEHNR, CDR2 FQNEAQ (reference sequence). Unmatched junction bases numbered 2, after V lost 1 base and J lost 3 bases.

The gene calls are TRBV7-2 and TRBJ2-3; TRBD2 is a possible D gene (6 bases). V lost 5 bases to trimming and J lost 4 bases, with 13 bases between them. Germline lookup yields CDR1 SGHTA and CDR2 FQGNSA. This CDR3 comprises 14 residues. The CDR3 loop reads CASSISREPDTQYF. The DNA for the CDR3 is TGTGCCAGCAGCATTTCACGGGAGCCAGATACGCAGTATTTT.

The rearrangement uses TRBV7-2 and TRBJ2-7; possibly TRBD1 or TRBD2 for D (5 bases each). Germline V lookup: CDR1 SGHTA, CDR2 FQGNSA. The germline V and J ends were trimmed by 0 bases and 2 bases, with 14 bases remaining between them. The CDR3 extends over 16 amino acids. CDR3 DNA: TGTGCCAGCAGCTTAGCGTCGGGGCTCAGACCCTACGAGCAGTACTTC. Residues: CASSLASGLRPYEQYF. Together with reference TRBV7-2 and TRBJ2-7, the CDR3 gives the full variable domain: GAGVSQSPSNKVTEKGKDVELRCDPISGHTALYWYRQSLGQGLEFLIYFQGNSAPDKSGLPSDRFSAERTGGSVSTLTIQRTQQEDSAVYLCASSLASGLRPYEQYFGPGTRLTVT.

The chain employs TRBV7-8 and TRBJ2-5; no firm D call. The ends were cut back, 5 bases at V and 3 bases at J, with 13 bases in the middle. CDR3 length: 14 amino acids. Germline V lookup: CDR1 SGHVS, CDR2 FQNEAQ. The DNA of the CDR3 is TGTGCCAGCAGCCGAACGGGCGGCGAAGAGACCCAGTACTTC. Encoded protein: CASSRTGGEETQYF.